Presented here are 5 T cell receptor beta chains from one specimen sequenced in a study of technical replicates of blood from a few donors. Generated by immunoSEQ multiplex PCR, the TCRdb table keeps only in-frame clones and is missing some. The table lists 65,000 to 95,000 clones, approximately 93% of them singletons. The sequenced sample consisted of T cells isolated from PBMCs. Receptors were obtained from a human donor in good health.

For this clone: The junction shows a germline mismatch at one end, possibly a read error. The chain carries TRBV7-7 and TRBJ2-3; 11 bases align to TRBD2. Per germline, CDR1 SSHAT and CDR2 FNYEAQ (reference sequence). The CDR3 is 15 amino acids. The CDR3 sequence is CASSLVAGGPDTQYF. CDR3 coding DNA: TGTGCTAGCAGCTTAGTAGCGGGGGGGCCAGATACGCAGTATTTT.

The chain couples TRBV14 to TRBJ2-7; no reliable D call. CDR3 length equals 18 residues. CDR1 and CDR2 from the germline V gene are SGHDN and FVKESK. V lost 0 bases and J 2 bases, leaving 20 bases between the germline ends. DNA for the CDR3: TGTGCCAGCAGCCAAGACCTGCCCGGAGACCCTTTAACCTACGAGCAGTACTTC. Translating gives CASSQDLPGDPLTYEQYF.

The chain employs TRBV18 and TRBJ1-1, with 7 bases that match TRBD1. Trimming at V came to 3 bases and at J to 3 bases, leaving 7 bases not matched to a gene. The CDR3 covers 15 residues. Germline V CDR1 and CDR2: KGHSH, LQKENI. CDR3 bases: TGTGCCAGCTCACCGGGGGACAGTCATGACACTGAAGCTTTCTTT. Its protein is CASSPGDSHDTEAFF.

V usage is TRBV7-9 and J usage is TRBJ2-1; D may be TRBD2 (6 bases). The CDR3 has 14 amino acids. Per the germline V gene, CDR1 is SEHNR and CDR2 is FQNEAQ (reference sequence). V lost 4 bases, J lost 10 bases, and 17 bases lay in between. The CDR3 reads CASSSGLDGGEQFF. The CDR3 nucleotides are TGTGCCAGCAGCTCGGGACTCGACGGGGGAGAGCAGTTCTTC.

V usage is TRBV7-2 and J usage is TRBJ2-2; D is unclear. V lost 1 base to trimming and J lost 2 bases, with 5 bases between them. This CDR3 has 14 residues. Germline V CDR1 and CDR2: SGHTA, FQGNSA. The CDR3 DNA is TGTGCCAGCAGCTTAGTCGGTAACACCGGGGAGCTGTTTTTT. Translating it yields CASSLVGNTGELFF.